Included here is one T cell receptor (beta chain) sequence, with context. Trimming took 4 bases from V and 7 from J; bases not matched to a gene: 5. CDR3 size: 13 residues. Germline V CDR1 and CDR2: SGHTA, FQGNSA. In the source study's methods: It was from reference gene primer amplification that nucleated cell counts were estimated. The repertoire was sequenced with immunoSEQ multiplex PCR; TCRdb's copy has only in-frame clones and lacks some. V and J calls plus clone size are reproduced from that table; the DNA served to infer D and trimming. There are around 160,000 clones in the sample; 80% to 90% occur only once, and 8% to 10% lies in the top ten. The data were obtained in a study of blood T cell repertoires in COVID-19. Overall study: Some COVID-19 samples were acute and others convalescent; all came from the United States, Italy and Spain. Nucleic acid was either cDNA or gDNA, and it came from T cells, B-cell-depleted T cells, or PBMCs.

Sequenced sample: peripheral blood. This TCR was sampled from a man aged 55 to 69 with acute or convalescent COVID-19. The rearrangement links TRBV7-2 to TRBJ2-7; 9 bases map to TRBD2. The CDR3 DNA reads as TGTGCCAGCAGCTATAGCGGGAGCCGGGAGCAGTACTTC. Its protein is CASSYSGSREQYF.